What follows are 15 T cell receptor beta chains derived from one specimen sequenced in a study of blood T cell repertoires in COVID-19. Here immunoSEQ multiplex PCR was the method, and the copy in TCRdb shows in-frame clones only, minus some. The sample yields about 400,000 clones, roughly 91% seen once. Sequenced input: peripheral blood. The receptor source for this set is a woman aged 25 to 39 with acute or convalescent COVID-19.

This CDR3 is CASSLWQNANTGELFF. For the CDR3, the DNA is TGTGCCAGCAGTTTATGGCAGAACGCGAACACCGGGGAGCTGTTTTTT. The V gene is TRBV28, the J gene TRBJ2-2; D unresolved. The CDR3 covers 16 residues. Per germline, CDR1 MDHEN and CDR2 SYDVKM. Trimming removed 0 bases at V and 0 bases at J, with 8 bases between.

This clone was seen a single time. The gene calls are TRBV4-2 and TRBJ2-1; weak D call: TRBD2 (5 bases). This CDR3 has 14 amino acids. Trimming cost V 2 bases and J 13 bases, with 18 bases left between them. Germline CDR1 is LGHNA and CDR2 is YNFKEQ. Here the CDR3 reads CASSQKEGLGVQFF. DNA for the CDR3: TGTGCCAGCAGCCAAAAAGAGGGCCTCGGGGTTCAGTTCTTC.

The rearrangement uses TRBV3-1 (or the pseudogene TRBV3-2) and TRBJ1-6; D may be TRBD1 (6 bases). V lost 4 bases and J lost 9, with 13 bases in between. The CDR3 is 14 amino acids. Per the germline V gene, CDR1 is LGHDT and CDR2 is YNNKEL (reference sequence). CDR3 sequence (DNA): TGTGCCAGCAGCCTCCTAGACAGGTTTTCACCCCTCCACTTT. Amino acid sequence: CASSLLDRFSPLHF.

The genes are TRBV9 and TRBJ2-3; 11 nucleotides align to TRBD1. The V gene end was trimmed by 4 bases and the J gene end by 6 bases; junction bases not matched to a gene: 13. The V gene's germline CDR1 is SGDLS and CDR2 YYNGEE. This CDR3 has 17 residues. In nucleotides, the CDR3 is TGTGCCAGCAGCCAACTATTCGGACAGGGGGCAACCGATACGCAGTATTTT. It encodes CASSQLFGQGATDTQYF.

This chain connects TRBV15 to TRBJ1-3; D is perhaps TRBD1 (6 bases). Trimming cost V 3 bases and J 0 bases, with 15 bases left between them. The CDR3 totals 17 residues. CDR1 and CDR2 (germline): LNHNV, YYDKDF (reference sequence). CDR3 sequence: CATSRGAGTLSGNTIYF. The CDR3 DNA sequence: TGTGCCACCAGCAGGGGGGCAGGGACCCTCTCTGGAAACACCATATATTTT.

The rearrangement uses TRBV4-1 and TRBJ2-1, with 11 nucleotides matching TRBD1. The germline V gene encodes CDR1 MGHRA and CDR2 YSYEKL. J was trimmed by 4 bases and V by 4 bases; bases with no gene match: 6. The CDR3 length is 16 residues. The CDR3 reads CASSPTDRGQYNEQFF. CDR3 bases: TGCGCCAGCAGCCCTACGGACAGGGGGCAATACAATGAGCAGTTCTTC.

CDR3 nucleotides: TGTGCCAGCCAGACAGGGGGCTATACTAGCACAGATACGCAGTATTTT. It codes for CASQTGGYTSTDTQYF. This chain links TRBV2 with TRBJ2-3; 10 nucleotides align to TRBD1. V lost 8 bases and J lost 0; bases outside the gene matches: 8. This CDR3 is built from 16 residues. Germline V gene sequence: CDR1 SNHLY, CDR2 FYNNEI.

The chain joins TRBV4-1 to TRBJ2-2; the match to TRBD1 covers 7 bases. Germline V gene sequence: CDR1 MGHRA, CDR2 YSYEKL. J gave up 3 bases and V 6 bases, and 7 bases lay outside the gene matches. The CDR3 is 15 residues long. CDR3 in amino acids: CASRMTGWDTGELFF. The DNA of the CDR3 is TGCGCCAGCAGAATGACAGGGTGGGACACCGGGGAGCTGTTTTTT.

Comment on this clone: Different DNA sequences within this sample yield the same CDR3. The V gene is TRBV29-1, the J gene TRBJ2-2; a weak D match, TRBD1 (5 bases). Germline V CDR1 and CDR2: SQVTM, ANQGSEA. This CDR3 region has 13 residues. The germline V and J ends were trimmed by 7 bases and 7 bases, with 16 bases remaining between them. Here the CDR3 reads CSGSRGLGGELFF. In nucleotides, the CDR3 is TGCAGCGGCTCAAGGGGATTGGGCGGGGAGCTGTTTTTT.

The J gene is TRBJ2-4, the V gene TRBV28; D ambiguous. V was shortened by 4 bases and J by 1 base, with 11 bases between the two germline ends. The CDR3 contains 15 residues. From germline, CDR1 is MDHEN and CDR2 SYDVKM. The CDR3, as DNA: TGTGCCAGCAGTTCACCCTACGGGGCCAAAAACATTCAGTACTTC. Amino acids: CASSSPYGAKNIQYF.

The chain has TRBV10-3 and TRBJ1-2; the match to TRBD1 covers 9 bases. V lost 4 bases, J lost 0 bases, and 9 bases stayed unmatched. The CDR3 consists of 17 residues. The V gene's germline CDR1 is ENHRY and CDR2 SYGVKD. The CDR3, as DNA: TGTGCCATCAGTGTAGACCGGGACAGGGATTCTAACTATGGCTACACCTTC. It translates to CAISVDRDRDSNYGYTF.

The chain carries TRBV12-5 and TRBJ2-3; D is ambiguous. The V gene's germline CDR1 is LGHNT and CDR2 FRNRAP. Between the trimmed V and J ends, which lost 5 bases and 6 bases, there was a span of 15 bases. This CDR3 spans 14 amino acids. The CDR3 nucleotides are TGTGCTAGTGGTCCTAGACCCCTTTTTGATACGCAGTATTTT. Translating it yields CASGPRPLFDTQYF. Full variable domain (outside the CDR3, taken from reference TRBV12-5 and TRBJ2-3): DARVTQTPRHKVTEMGQEVTMRCQPILGHNTVFWYRQTMMQGLELLAYFRNRAPLDDSGMPKDRFSAEMPDATLATLKIQPSEPRDSAVYFCASGPRPLFDTQYFGPGTRLTVL.

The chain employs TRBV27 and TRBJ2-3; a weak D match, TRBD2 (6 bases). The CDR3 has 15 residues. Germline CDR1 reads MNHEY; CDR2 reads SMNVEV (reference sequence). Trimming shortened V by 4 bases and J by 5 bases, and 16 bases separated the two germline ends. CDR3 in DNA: TGTGCCAGCAGTTCCCCTTCCGGGGGTGAAGATACGCAGTATTTT. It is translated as CASSSPSGGEDTQYF.

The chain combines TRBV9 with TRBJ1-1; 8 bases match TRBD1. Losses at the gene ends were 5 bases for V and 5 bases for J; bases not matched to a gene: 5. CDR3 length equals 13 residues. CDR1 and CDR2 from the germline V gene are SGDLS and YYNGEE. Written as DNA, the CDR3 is TGTGCCAGCAGTAGGGACAGGAATACTGAAGCTTTCTTT. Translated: CASSRDRNTEAFF.

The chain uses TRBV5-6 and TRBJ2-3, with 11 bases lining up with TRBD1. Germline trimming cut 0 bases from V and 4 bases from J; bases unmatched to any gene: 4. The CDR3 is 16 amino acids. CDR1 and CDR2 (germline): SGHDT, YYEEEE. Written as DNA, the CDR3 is TGTGCCAGCAGCTTGGAGGGGACAGGGGGGGCAGATACGCAGTATTTT. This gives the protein CASSLEGTGGADTQYF.